Each of the 17 T cell receptor beta chains below was sequenced from the same sample in a study of naive and memory T cell subsets. The beta constant-region primer was an equimolar mix of two oligonucleotides covering TRBC1 and TRBC2. TCRdb used MiXCR to reprocess the UMI-ligation and nested PCR reads, holding one entry per CDR3 protein. Of tens of thousands of distinct CDR3 sequences in the sample, around 14% were seen once. Sequenced sample: central memory CD4+ T cells from blood. The receptors stem from a human donor in good health.

This clonotype was observed a few times. The chain is built from TRBV29-1 and TRBJ1-2, with D possibly being TRBD1 (6 bases). Germline loops: CDR1 SQVTM, CDR2 ANQGSEA. Deletions cut 6 bases from V and 2 bases from J, with 7 bases between. The CDR3 is made up of 11 amino acids. The CDR3 region is CSVQGNYGYTF. The CDR3 DNA reads TGCAGCGTGCAGGGGAACTATGGCTACACCTTC.

This clonotype occurred a few times. The V call is TRBV12-3 or TRBV12-4, the J call TRBJ1-5; D unclear. Trimming pared 2 bases from V and 5 bases from J, leaving 10 bases between. The CDR3 covers 14 residues. The CDR3 DNA reads TGTGCCAGCAGTTTATGGCGGCAGGATCAGCCCCAGCATTTT. Translating gives CASSLWRQDQPQHF.

The J gene is TRBJ2-7, the V gene TRBV6-5; possibly TRBD1 or TRBD2 for D (5 bases each). V was trimmed by 5 bases and J by 3 bases, leaving 17 bases between them. There are 15 residues in the CDR3. Germline assignment: CDR1 MNHEY and CDR2 SVGAGI. Here the CDR3 DNA reads TGTGCCAGCAGTGTAAGCCTTGGGACGGTCTACGAGCAGTACTTC. Amino acids: CASSVSLGTVYEQYF.

The table lists this clonotype with a few counts. J is TRBJ2-4 and V is TRBV20-1, with 9 positions matching TRBD2. Germline trimming cut 5 bases from V and 0 bases from J; bases unmatched to any gene: 11. Germline V gene data show CDR1 as DFQATT and CDR2 as SNEGSKA (reference sequence). The CDR3 is 17 residues long. The CDR3, as DNA: TGCAGTGCTGGGGCCCCGACTAGCGGACTAGCCAAAAACATTCAGTACTTC. Translation: CSAGAPTSGLAKNIQYF.

In DNA form, the CDR3 reads TGTGCCAGCAGCGAAACCGGGACAGAGGAGACCCAGTACTTC. It encodes CASSETGTEETQYF. The rearrangement links TRBV7-9 to TRBJ2-5; 7 nucleotides agree with TRBD1. With 5 bases clipped from V and 5 bases from J, the junction kept 8 bases outside the gene matches. Germline V CDR1 and CDR2: SEHNR, FQNEAQ (reference sequence). The CDR3 loop spans 14 amino acids.

This clonotype appeared many times. The genes are TRBV20-1 and TRBJ1-4; TRBD1 is a possible D gene (6 bases). CDR1 and CDR2 (germline): DFQATT, SNEGSKA (reference sequence). This CDR3 has 18 residues. Trimming removed 1 base at V and 8 bases at J, with 26 bases between. DNA for the CDR3: TGCAGTGCTAGAGCCGGGACACCAATACCAAGGGGCGACGAAAAACTGTTTTTT. This encodes CSARAGTPIPRGDEKLFF.

This clonotype showed up many times. V and J are TRBV3-1 and TRBJ2-3; D call uncertain. Looked up from germline, CDR1 is LGHDT and CDR2 is YNNKEL (reference sequence). This CDR3 spans 13 amino acids. With 4 bases removed from V and 3 bases from J, the gap between germline ends came to 8 bases. CDR3 DNA sequence: TGTGCCAGCAGCCGTCGACGTACAGATACGCAGTATTTT. Translated, it gives CASSRRRTDTQYF.

DNA for the CDR3: TGTGCCAGCAGCCAGAGCGGTACCAGCACAGATACGCAGTATTTT. It is translated as CASSQSGTSTDTQYF. The chain carries TRBV7-3 and TRBJ2-3; possible D gene TRBD2, 5 bases. This CDR3 has 15 residues. The germline CDR1 and CDR2 sequences are SGHTA and FQGTGA. Trimming took 5 bases from V and 0 from J, leaving 12 bases between them.

The rearrangement joins TRBV12-3 or TRBV12-4 to TRBJ2-7, with 8 bases lining up with TRBD1. The CDR3 has 15 amino acids. J was trimmed by 0 bases and V by 3 bases; bases with no gene match: 4. The CDR3 nucleotides read TGTGCCAGCAGTTTGGGGACAGGACCCTCCTACGAGCAGTACTTC. It yields the protein CASSLGTGPSYEQYF.

In its sample, this clonotype was seen a few times. The J gene is TRBJ2-3, the V gene TRBV25-1; no clear D. V was cut by 5 bases and J by 7 bases, with 19 bases left in between. The CDR3 has 15 amino acids. CDR1 is MGHDK and CDR2 is SYGVNS in the germline V gene. CDR3 in amino acids: CASSRSFLSGNTQYF. The CDR3, as DNA: TGTGCCAGCAGTCGATCGTTCTTATCTGGGAATACGCAGTATTTT.

This clonotype was found a few times. The chain joins TRBV19 to TRBJ2-1; 10 positions match TRBD1. The V gene's germline CDR1 is LNHDA and CDR2 SQIVND (reference sequence). The junction had 9 bases not matched to a gene; V was cut back by 4 bases and J by 6 bases. The CDR3 length is 16 residues. The CDR3 DNA reads TGTGCCAGTAGTAGGGGACAGGGGACATTGGCCAATGAGCAGTTCTTC. Its translation: CASSRGQGTLANEQFF.

The chain couples TRBV5-1 to TRBJ1-1, with D unresolved. CDR3 length equals 15 residues. V was clipped by 4 bases and J by 0 bases, with 13 bases between them. CDR1 and CDR2 (germline): SGHRS, YFSETQ. This CDR3 is CASSRVGVMNTEAFF. Written as DNA, the CDR3 is TGCGCCAGCAGCAGGGTTGGAGTAATGAACACTGAAGCTTTCTTT. The full variable domain, rest sourced from reference TRBV5-1 and TRBJ1-1, is KAGVTQTPRYLIKTRGQQVTLSCSPISGHRSVSWYQQTPGQGLQFLFEYFSETQRNKGNFPGRFSGRQFSNSRSEMNVSTLELGDSALYLCASSRVGVMNTEAFFGQGTRLTVV.

This clonotype was recorded a few times. The rearrangement uses TRBV20-1 and TRBJ2-2; D remains ambiguous. The CDR3 is 17 residues long. With 4 bases removed from V and 0 bases from J, the gap between germline ends came to 18 bases. CDR1 is DFQATT, CDR2 SNEGSKA, per germline (reference sequence). CDR3 coding DNA: TGCAGTGCTAAGGCGTGGGCAGCGAGACCGAACACCGGGGAGCTGTTTTTT. Its translation: CSAKAWAARPNTGELFF.

This chain uses TRBV5-6 with TRBJ2-7, with a weak D call TRBD1 (5 bases). This CDR3 is built from 14 residues. Germline values: CDR1 SGHDT, CDR2 YYEEEE. Between the trimmed V and J ends, which lost 4 bases and 3 bases, there was a span of 14 bases. CDR3: CASSRTGNIYEQYF. CDR3 bases: TGTGCCAGCAGCCGTACAGGTAATATCTACGAGCAGTACTTC.

In this sample, this clonotype turned up a few times. V and J are TRBV12-3 or TRBV12-4 and TRBJ1-1, with 8 bases lining up with TRBD1. Losses at the gene ends were 7 bases for V and 0 bases for J; bases not matched to a gene: 7. The CDR3 totals 15 residues. The CDR3 sequence is CASTEQGVLNTEAFF. Here the CDR3 DNA reads TGTGCCAGCACTGAACAGGGGGTCCTGAACACTGAAGCTTTCTTT.

Many counts were recorded for this clonotype. The chain links TRBV5-6 to TRBJ2-1; TRBD1 matches at 8 bases. V gave up 4 bases and J gave up 7 bases; unmatched junction bases: 16. The CDR3 totals 17 residues. Germline CDR1 and CDR2: SGHDT and YYEEEE. CDR3 loop: CASSTGSLRTGPNEQFF. CDR3 sequence (DNA): TGTGCCAGCAGCACGGGGTCTCTGCGGACAGGGCCAAATGAGCAGTTCTTC.

This clonotype was seen a few times. The CDR3 reads CASSDGVTGNYGYTF. CDR3 DNA sequence: TGTGCCAGCAGTGACGGGGTTACAGGGAACTATGGCTACACCTTC. V is TRBV2 and J is TRBJ1-2; weak D call: TRBD1 (6 bases). Trimming removed 3 bases at V and 2 bases at J, with 13 bases between. Germline V gene lookup returns CDR1 SNHLY and CDR2 FYNNEI. This CDR3 has 15 amino acids.